A selection of T cell receptor beta chains follows, all from one sample in a study of post-analysis software for immune sequencing data. TCRdb reprocessed the PCR reads with MiXCR, giving one entry per CDR3 protein. The sample consists of around 710,000 distinct CDR3 sequences, around 45% of them appearing once. The sequencing input was blood. These TCRs come from a girl aged 10-17 years with multiple sclerosis. CDR3s include the opening cysteine and the closing phenylalanine or tryptophan. A D gene is named only where the DNA matches it firmly. Only part of the rows carry a size: once, few, many, or a class if the clone is expanded.

cdr3_length	clone_size	v_call	d_call	j_call	cdr3_aa	cdr3_nt
13	NA	TRBV4-1	NA	TRBJ2-4	CASSQGHGVEQYF	TGCGCCAGCAGCCAAGGACACGGGGTTGAGCAGTACTTC
14	few	TRBV4-2	NA	TRBJ2-7	CASSQDGLTYEQYF	TGTGCCAGCAGCCAAGATGGACTTACCTACGAGCAGTACTTC
15	NA	TRBV29-1	NA	TRBJ2-5	CSAGRYGTKQETQYF	TGCAGCGCGGGAAGATACGGGACAAAGCAAGAGACCCAGTACTTC
13	few	TRBV29-1	NA	TRBJ2-7	CSVGEGPAYEQYF	TGCAGCGTTGGGGAAGGTCCAGCCTACGAGCAGTACTTC
14	few	TRBV10-3	NA	TRBJ2-5	CAISQASSQETQYF	TGTGCCATCAGTCAGGCTAGCTCACAAGAGACCCAGTACTTC
13	NA	TRBV28	NA	TRBJ2-5	CASSGVPGETQYF	TGTGCCAGCAGTGGGGTCCCGGGGGAGACCCAGTACTTC
14	NA	TRBV5-1	TRBD1	TRBJ1-2	CASSPGQGSSDYTF	TGCGCCAGCAGCCCGGGACAGGGGTCGAGCGACTACACCTTC
14	NA	TRBV6-1	NA	TRBJ1-5	CASSDRVNGAPQHF	TGTGCCAGCAGTGATCGAGTAAACGGGGCGCCCCAGCATTTT
15	NA	TRBV24-1	NA	TRBJ2-7	CATSAGGVAAYEQYF	TGTGCCACCAGCGCCGGTGGGGTGGCGGCCTACGAGCAGTACTTC
15	few	TRBV5-1	TRBD2	TRBJ2-1	CASSHLAGGPDEQFF	TGCGCCAGCAGCCACTTGGCGGGAGGGCCGGATGAGCAGTTCTTC
17	few	TRBV12-3/TRBV12-4	TRBD2	TRBJ2-7	CASSWGTETSGDYEQYF	TGTGCCAGCAGTTGGGGGACGGAAACTAGCGGGGACTACGAGCAGTACTTC
14	NA	TRBV12-3/TRBV12-4	NA	TRBJ2-3	CASRPMTRADTQYF	TGTGCCAGCAGGCCGATGACTAGGGCAGATACGCAGTATTTT
16	NA	TRBV3-1	TRBD1	TRBJ2-6	CASSQVTGAGANVLTF	TGTGCCAGCAGCCAAGTGACAGGGGCCGGGGCCAACGTCCTGACTTTC
15	NA	TRBV18	TRBD2	TRBJ2-1	CASSPLAEPGNEQFF	TGTGCCAGCTCCCCACTAGCGGAGCCGGGCAATGAGCAGTTCTTC
15	NA	TRBV20-1	NA	TRBJ2-7	CSAHPYDRSDYEQYF	TGCAGTGCCCACCCGTACGACAGGAGCGACTACGAGCAGTACTTC
14	few	TRBV29-1	NA	TRBJ2-1	CSVETETNYNEQFF	TGCAGCGTTGAGACAGAGACGAACTACAATGAGCAGTTCTTC
14	NA	TRBV12-3/TRBV12-4	NA	TRBJ2-3	CASSSGSPTDTQYF	TGTGCCAGCAGCTCCGGTAGTCCCACAGATACGCAGTATTTT
13	few	TRBV10-3	TRBD1	TRBJ2-7	CAISGGQPYEQYF	TGTGCCATCAGTGGGGGACAGCCCTACGAGCAGTACTTC
13	once	TRBV6-6	NA	TRBJ1-5	CASSGPNNQPQHF	TGTGCCAGCAGTGGACCGAACAATCAGCCCCAGCATTTT
19	NA	TRBV3-1	NA	TRBJ2-1	CASSHPMRGEGHGYNEQFF	TGTGCCAGCAGCCACCCCATGAGGGGGGAGGGCCATGGCTACAATGAGCAGTTCTTC
12	NA	TRBV28	NA	TRBJ2-7	CASARQGFEQYF	TGTGCCAGCGCCCGTCAGGGGTTCGAGCAGTACTTC
16	NA	TRBV29-1	TRBD2	TRBJ2-7	CSVGGLAGGDASEQYF	TGCAGCGTTGGGGGGCTAGCGGGAGGGGATGCGAGCGAGCAGTACTTC
14	NA	TRBV5-6	NA	TRBJ2-7	CASSLMDSPYEQYF	TGTGCCAGCAGCCTTATGGACTCCCCCTACGAGCAGTACTTC
14	few	TRBV19	TRBD1	TRBJ2-7	CASSIGQGVYEQYF	TGTGCCAGTAGTATAGGACAGGGGGTCTACGAGCAGTACTTC
13	few	TRBV5-1	NA	TRBJ2-1	CASSVDWTGKQFF	TGCGCCAGCAGCGTCGACTGGACTGGGAAGCAGTTCTTC
19	few	TRBV7-2	TRBD2	TRBJ2-7	CASSLPSRTSGSASYEQYF	TGTGCCAGCAGCCTACCTTCTCGGACTAGCGGGAGTGCCTCCTACGAGCAGTACTTC
15	few	TRBV20-1	NA	TRBJ2-7	CSARDLSGVTYEQYF	TGCAGTGCTAGAGATCTTTCGGGTGTCACCTACGAGCAGTACTTC
13	NA	TRBV7-2	TRBD2	TRBJ2-1	CASSTDRAGEQFF	TGTGCCAGCAGCACCGACCGAGCGGGGGAGCAGTTCTTC
17	NA	TRBV20-1	NA	TRBJ2-7	CSARDTHLGRSTYEQYF	TGCAGTGCTAGAGATACGCACTTGGGGCGGTCCACCTACGAGCAGTACTTC
13	few	TRBV24-1	NA	TRBJ2-1	CATRRGSGGEQFF	TGTGCCACCCGAAGAGGCAGCGGAGGTGAGCAGTTCTTC
13	NA	TRBV7-7	NA	TRBJ2-3	CASSLERGNTQYF	TGTGCTAGCAGCTTAGAGAGAGGCAATACGCAGTATTTT
14	few	TRBV4-2	NA	TRBJ2-5	CASSQEEAQETQYF	TGTGCCAGCAGCCAAGAAGAAGCCCAAGAGACCCAGTACTTC
16	NA	TRBV6-5	TRBD2	TRBJ2-1	CASSYSAGDSYNEQFF	TGTGCCAGCAGTTACTCTGCGGGAGACTCCTACAATGAGCAGTTCTTC
16	NA	TRBV4-2	NA	TRBJ1-2	CASSQEGQLPNYGYTF	TGTGCCAGCAGCCAAGAGGGGCAGCTGCCCAACTATGGCTACACCTTC
15	NA	TRBV14	NA	TRBJ2-7	CASSQVGALPYEQYF	TGTGCCAGCAGCCAAGTTGGGGCCCTTCCCTACGAGCAGTACTTC
14	few	TRBV20-1	NA	TRBJ2-3	CSARAGDSTDTQYF	TGCAGTGCTAGAGCGGGAGATTCCACAGATACGCAGTATTTT
12	NA	TRBV6-5	NA	TRBJ1-1	CASRPPGRGTFF	TGTGCCAGCAGGCCACCGGGCCGGGGGACTTTCTTT
15	NA	TRBV5-1	TRBD2	TRBJ2-1	CASSPGGTKPFGQFF	TGCGCCAGCAGCCCGGGAGGGACTAAGCCGTTCGGGCAGTTCTTC
14	few	TRBV9	NA	TRBJ1-2	CASSVTGGDYGYTF	TGTGCCAGCAGCGTAACAGGTGGGGACTATGGCTACACCTTC
13	NA	TRBV29-1	NA	TRBJ1-2	CSVGTSGIIGYTF	TGCAGCGTAGGGACAAGCGGGATCATTGGCTACACCTTC
16	NA	TRBV5-6	NA	TRBJ2-7	CASSLGAGARGYEQYF	TGTGCCAGCAGCTTGGGGGCAGGGGCGAGGGGCTACGAGCAGTACTTC
14	NA	TRBV18	NA	TRBJ2-1	CASPLGTLYNEQFF	TGTGCCAGCCCATTGGGGACTCTGTACAATGAGCAGTTCTTC
13	NA	TRBV7-2	TRBD1	TRBJ2-1	CASSLTGGHEQFF	TGTGCCAGCAGCTTAACAGGGGGCCATGAGCAGTTCTTC
15	NA	TRBV27	TRBD1	TRBJ1-1	CASSLDQGAKTEAFF	TGTGCCAGCAGTTTAGATCAGGGGGCAAAAACTGAAGCTTTCTTT
19	NA	TRBV21-1	NA	TRBJ1-5	CASSKEIQGVCQTNQPQHF	TGTGCCAGCAGCAAAGAGATCCAGGGGGTCTGTCAGACAAATCAGCCCCAGCATTTC
14	few	TRBV12-3/TRBV12-4	NA	TRBJ2-7	CASSFQGPRYEQYF	TGTGCCAGCAGTTTTCAGGGCCCTCGGTACGAGCAGTACTTC
14	few	TRBV15	NA	TRBJ2-7	CATSRDERNYEQYF	TGTGCCACCAGCAGAGACGAGCGCAACTACGAGCAGTACTTC
14	NA	TRBV29-1	NA	TRBJ1-2	CSVGGAGANCGYTF	TGCAGCGTCGGAGGGGCAGGGGCAAACTGTGGCTACACCTTC
14	NA	TRBV6-5	NA	TRBJ2-3	CASSYSTPADTQYF	TGTGCCAGCAGTTACTCGACCCCTGCGGATACGCAGTATTTT
12	NA	TRBV6-6	NA	TRBJ1-5	CASSYAREGQHF	TGTGCCAGCAGTTACGCCCGGGAGGGTCAGCATTTT
11	once	TRBV29-1	NA	TRBJ2-5	CSALGAETQYF	TGCAGCGCCCTAGGGGCAGAGACCCAGTACTTC
13	NA	TRBV6-6	NA	TRBJ2-7	CASSVSSGYEQYF	TGTGCCAGCAGTGTCTCCTCGGGCTACGAGCAGTACTTC